One sample yielded the 21 T cell receptor beta chains listed below, sequenced in a study of identical twins. TCRdb used MiXCR to reprocess the 5' RACE reads, holding one entry per CDR3 protein. The repertoire holds roughly 540,000 distinct CDR3 sequences, 22% seen once, with 0.91% in the top ten. These data are also associated with another study on T cells expressing NK-cell markers.

Sequencing was performed on CD4+ T cells sorted from blood. These receptor sequences come from a woman between 18 and 30 years old in good health.

In this sample, this clonotype turned up a few times. The genes are TRBV3-1 and TRBJ1-2, with D possibly being TRBD1 (5 bases). The CDR3 length is 14 residues. Trimming pared 1 base from V and 4 bases from J, leaving 10 bases between. Germline CDR1 reads LGHDT; CDR2 reads YNNKEL (reference sequence). The CDR3 coding sequence is TGTGCCAGCAGCCAAGCACGGGGGAGCTATGGCTACACCTTC. Its translation: CASSQARGSYGYTF.

This clonotype appeared many times. This chain uses TRBV5-1 with TRBJ2-2, with 7 nucleotides matching TRBD2. The trim removed 2 bases at V and 1 base at J, leaving 8 bases unmatched. This CDR3 comprises 17 residues. Germline V gene sequence: CDR1 SGHRS, CDR2 YFSETQ. CDR3: CASSFVASGLNTGELFF. Written as DNA, the CDR3 is TGCGCCAGCAGCTTTGTCGCTAGCGGACTGAACACCGGGGAGCTGTTTTTT.

This clonotype was counted a few times. This chain links TRBV5-5 with TRBJ1-4; 7 nucleotides agree with TRBD1. Germline CDR1 and CDR2: SGHKS and YYEKEE (reference sequence). This CDR3 is built from 15 residues. J gave up 1 base and V 4 bases, and 4 bases lay outside the gene matches. This CDR3 reads CASSRNRGTNEKLFF. In DNA, the CDR3 is TGTGCCAGCAGCCGAAACAGGGGAACTAATGAAAAACTGTTTTTT.

Many counts were recorded for this clonotype. The chain uses TRBV7-9 and TRBJ1-1, with D maybe TRBD1 (5 bases). The length of the CDR3 is 11 residues. The V end lost 6 bases, the J end lost 7 bases, and 9 bases lay between the germline ends. CDR1 is SEHNR and CDR2 is FQNEAQ in the germline V gene (reference sequence). The CDR3 nucleotides are TGTGCCAGCAGTAGGGGCGTTGAAGCTTTCTTT. Translating it yields CASSRGVEAFF.

The chain uses TRBV10-3 and TRBJ2-7; unclear D gene. The CDR3 has 12 amino acids. Per the germline V gene, CDR1 is ENHRY and CDR2 is SYGVKD. The V end was cut by 7 bases, the J end by 5 bases, with 12 bases between. The CDR3: CAIKGPDDEQYF. CDR3 bases: TGTGCCATCAAAGGCCCAGACGACGAGCAGTACTTC.

This clonotype was seen repeatedly, ten times or more. J is TRBJ2-7 and V is TRBV3-1; possible D gene TRBD2, 6 bases. Germline CDR1 is LGHDT and CDR2 is YNNKEL (reference sequence). This CDR3 is 13 amino acids long. The V end lost 8 bases, the J end lost 5 bases, and 16 bases lay between the germline ends. The CDR3 nucleotides are TGTGCCAGCCACACGGCGGGGACCAACGAGCAGTACTTC. Translation: CASHTAGTNEQYF.

The chain joins TRBV3-1 to TRBJ2-1; 8 bases are shared with TRBD2. The CDR3 is 17 residues long. CDR1 is LGHDT, CDR2 YNNKEL, per germline (reference sequence). V lost 0 bases to trimming and J lost 5 bases; unmatched junction nucleotides: 9. The CDR3 DNA sequence: TGTGCCAGCAGCCAAGATCCGAGACTAGCGCTCCACAATGAGCAGTTCTTC. It yields the protein CASSQDPRLALHNEQFF.

There are a few counts of this clonotype. The chain is built from TRBV7-3 and TRBJ2-5; the D call may be TRBD1 or TRBD2 (5 bases each). Germline V lookup: CDR1 SGHTA, CDR2 FQGTGA. CDR3 length: 13 residues. V lost 8 bases to trimming and J lost 7 bases, with 17 bases between them. This chain's CDR3 is CASSKSRDATQYF. DNA for the CDR3: TGTGCCAGCTCGAAATCCCGGGACGCGACCCAGTACTTC.

This clonotype has a handful of counts. The chain employs TRBV29-1 and TRBJ2-1; TRBD2 agrees at 10 bases. Germline V CDR1 and CDR2: SQVTM, ANQGSEA. V was clipped by 6 bases and J by 8 bases; unmatched bases: 10. The CDR3 runs 14 residues. The CDR3 DNA follows: TGCAGCGTGGACCCAAGCGGGGGGGCCTATGAGCAGTTCTTC. It translates to CSVDPSGGAYEQFF.

The chain combines TRBV14 with TRBJ2-3, with D unresolved. In germline, CDR1 is SGHDN, CDR2 FVKESK. The CDR3 sequence is 13 residues long. The V end lost 4 bases, the J end lost 4 bases, and 9 bases lay between the germline ends. The CDR3 DNA sequence: TGTGCCAGCAGCCGTCAGCTAGCAGATACGCAGTATTTT. As protein: CASSRQLADTQYF.

V is TRBV29-1 and J is TRBJ1-2, with no clear D. Germline CDR1 SQVTM, CDR2 ANQGSEA. The CDR3 runs to 11 residues. The V gene lost 4 bases and the J gene lost 6 bases, with 9 bases spanning the gap. The CDR3 DNA follows: TGCAGCGTTGCGCGGGGTGATGGCTACACCTTC. This gives the protein CSVARGDGYTF.

This chain joins TRBV6-5 and TRBJ2-5; 8 bases map to TRBD2. The V gene's germline CDR1 is MNHEY and CDR2 SVGAGI. There are 17 residues in the CDR3. The trim removed 0 bases at V and 4 bases at J, leaving 10 bases unmatched. CDR3 residues: CASSYSSSAGAGETQYF. The CDR3 bases are TGTGCCAGCAGTTACTCGAGTTCAGCGGGAGCTGGAGAGACCCAGTACTTC.

This clonotype was counted ten times or more. The rearrangement joins TRBV5-1 to TRBJ1-2; D remains unclear. Looked up from germline, CDR1 is SGHRS and CDR2 is YFSETQ. Trimming took off 3 bases at V and 4 bases at J, with 16 bases between the two ends. The CDR3 length is 15 residues. The CDR3 sequence: CASSWGRASGYGYTF. In DNA form, the CDR3 reads TGCGCCAGCAGCTGGGGTCGCGCAAGCGGCTATGGCTACACCTTC.

This chain joins TRBV13 and TRBJ2-7, with 10 bases fitting TRBD1. V was pared by 5 bases and J by 1 base, with 5 bases of the junction left unmatched. Germline assignment: CDR1 PRHDT and CDR2 FYEKMQ (reference sequence). The CDR3 sequence is 15 residues long. In DNA form, the CDR3 reads TGTGCCAGCAGCCCCCGGGGACAGGGGTCCTACGAGCAGTACTTC. Amino acid sequence: CASSPRGQGSYEQYF.

This clonotype was recorded a few times. This sequence joins TRBV12-3 or TRBV12-4 and TRBJ2-1; possible D gene TRBD2, 5 bases. CDR3 size: 14 residues. Trimming removed 3 bases at V and 7 bases at J, with 13 bases between. The CDR3 nucleotides read TGTGCCAGCAGTTTTGTCCCCGGGGTGAATGAGCAGTTCTTC. Protein: CASSFVPGVNEQFF.

V and J are TRBV7-8 and TRBJ2-5; TRBD2 matches 8 bases. In germline, CDR1 is SGHVS, CDR2 FQNEAQ. The length of the CDR3 is 17 residues. The V segment lost 0 bases and the J segment 1 base; nucleotides outside the gene matches: 7. CDR3 sequence reads: CASSLARTSRSQETQYF. CDR3 DNA sequence: TGTGCCAGCAGCTTAGCTAGGACTAGCCGCTCCCAAGAGACCCAGTACTTC. Full variable domain (remainder filled in from reference TRBV7-8 and TRBJ2-5): GAGVSQSPRYKVAKRGQDVALRCDPISGHVSLFWYQQALGQGPEFLTYFQNEAQLDKSGLPSDRFFAERPEGSVSTLKIQRTQQEDSAVYLCASSLARTSRSQETQYFGPGTRLLVL.

The CDR3 protein is CASSPASIQETQYF. The CDR3 DNA reads as TGTGCCAGCTCACCCGCCTCTATCCAAGAGACCCAGTACTTC. V and J are TRBV18 and TRBJ2-5; no reliable D call. V was cut by 3 bases and J by 1 base, with 9 bases left in between. The CDR3 is 14 amino acids. The germline V gene encodes CDR1 KGHSH and CDR2 LQKENI.

V and J are TRBV29-1 and TRBJ1-3; D is uncertain. Per germline, CDR1 SQVTM and CDR2 ANQGSEA. The CDR3 covers 11 residues. The V gene lost 6 bases and the J gene lost 0 bases, with 3 bases spanning the gap. For the CDR3, the DNA is TGCAGCGTCCACTCTGGAAACACCATATATTTT. Translated, it gives CSVHSGNTIYF. The full variable domain, rest sourced from reference TRBV29-1 and TRBJ1-3, is SAVISQKPSRDICQRGTSLTIQCQVDSQVTMMFWYRQQPGQSLTLIATANQGSEATYESGFVIDKFPISRPNLTFSTLTVSNMSPEDSSIYLCSVHSGNTIYFGEGSWLTVV.

This chain links TRBV20-1 with TRBJ2-4, with D unresolved. The V gene's germline CDR1 is DFQATT and CDR2 SNEGSKA (reference sequence). This CDR3 comprises 11 residues. Trimming pared 4 bases from V and 7 bases from J, leaving 8 bases between. The CDR3 DNA sequence: TGCAGTGCTATACTCGAGAACATTCAGTACTTC. Encoded protein: CSAILENIQYF.

This clonotype was seen more than once but under ten times. This chain joins TRBV14 and TRBJ2-1; TRBD2 agrees at 8 bases. V shed 2 bases and J 4 bases; nucleotides not matched to a gene: 4. CDR1 and CDR2 from the germline V gene are SGHDN and FVKESK. The CDR3 length is 15 residues. CDR3 amino acids: CASSQMLAGYNEQFF. The DNA of the CDR3 is TGTGCCAGCAGCCAAATGCTAGCGGGTTACAATGAGCAGTTCTTC.

A few counts support this clonotype. The CDR3: CSARDDIGRDPETQYF. Here the CDR3 DNA reads TGCAGTGCTAGAGATGACATCGGCAGAGATCCGGAGACCCAGTACTTC. The chain joins TRBV20-1 to TRBJ2-5; the D is unclear. V lost 0 bases to trimming and J lost 5 bases, with 19 bases between them. This CDR3 contains 16 residues. CDR1 is DFQATT, CDR2 SNEGSKA, per germline (reference sequence).